This T cell receptor beta chain came from a study of T cell responses to AZD1222 COVID-19 vaccine. At the level of the study: It was second doses at about 4 or about 12 weeks that were pooled.

Germline loops: CDR1 SGHTA, CDR2 FQGNSA. The CDR3 totals 13 residues. V was shortened by 1 base and J by 8 bases, with 8 bases between the two germline ends. Whole-study results and caveats: Only after the peak T cell response were repertoires sampled. Increases in Spike-specific TCR breadth and depth were seen after two AZD1222 doses. Reportedly, nearly half the spike-specific TCRs target unmutated variant regions.

As concerns this clone: Its specificity is unknown.

Clones were sequenced by immunoSEQ multiplex PCR, and TCRdb holds only the in-frame ones, with some missing. This table has roughly 97,000 clones, about 90% appearing once. V is TRBV7-2 and J is TRBJ1-4; D unclear. This sequence was found in an adult in good health. The material was peripheral blood, obtained on day 0 of AZD1222 vaccination. The CDR3 spells CASSLVVREKLFF. CDR3 bases: TGTGCCAGCAGCTTAGTAGTCAGGGAAAAACTGTTTTTT.